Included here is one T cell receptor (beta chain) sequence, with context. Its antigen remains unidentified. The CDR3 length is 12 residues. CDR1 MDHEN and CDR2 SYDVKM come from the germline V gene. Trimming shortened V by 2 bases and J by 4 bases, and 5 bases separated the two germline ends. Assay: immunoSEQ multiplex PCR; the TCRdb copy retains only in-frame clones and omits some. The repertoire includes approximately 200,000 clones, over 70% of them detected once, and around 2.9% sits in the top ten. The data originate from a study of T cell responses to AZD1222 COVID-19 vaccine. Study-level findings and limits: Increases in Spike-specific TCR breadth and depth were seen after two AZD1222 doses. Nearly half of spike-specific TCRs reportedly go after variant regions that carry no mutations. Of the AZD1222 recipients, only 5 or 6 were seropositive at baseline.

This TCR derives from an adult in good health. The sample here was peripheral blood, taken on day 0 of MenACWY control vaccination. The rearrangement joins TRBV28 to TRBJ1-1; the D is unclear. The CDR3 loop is CASSLILTEAFF. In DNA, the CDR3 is TGTGCCAGCAGTTTAATACTCACTGAAGCTTTCTTT.